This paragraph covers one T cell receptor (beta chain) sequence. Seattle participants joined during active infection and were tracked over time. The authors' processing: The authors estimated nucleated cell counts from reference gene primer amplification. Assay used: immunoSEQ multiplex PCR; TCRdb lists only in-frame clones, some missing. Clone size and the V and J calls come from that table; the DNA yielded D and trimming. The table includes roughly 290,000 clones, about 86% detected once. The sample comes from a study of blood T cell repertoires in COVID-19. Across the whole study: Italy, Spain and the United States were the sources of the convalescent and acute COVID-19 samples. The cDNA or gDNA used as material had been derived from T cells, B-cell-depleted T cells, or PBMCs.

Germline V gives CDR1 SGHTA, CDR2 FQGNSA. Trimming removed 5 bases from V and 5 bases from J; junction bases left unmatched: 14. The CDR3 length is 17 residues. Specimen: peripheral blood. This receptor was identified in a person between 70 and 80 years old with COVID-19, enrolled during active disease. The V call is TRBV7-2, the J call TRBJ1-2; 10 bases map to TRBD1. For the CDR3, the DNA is TGTGCCAGCAGCCCAGGGACAGGGGCGAGTGGAGGATATGGCTACACCTTC. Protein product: CASSPGTGASGGYGYTF.